This record concerns one T cell receptor beta chain sequence. Its specificity is not known. V was shortened by 4 bases and J by 6 bases, with 13 bases between the two germline ends. CDR1 and CDR2 (germline): LNHDA, SQIVND (reference sequence). This CDR3 has 14 residues. Clones were sequenced by immunoSEQ multiplex PCR, and TCRdb holds only the in-frame ones, with some missing. The sample has fewer than 150,000 clones; under 95% are singletons. The record originates from a study of T cell responses to AZD1222 COVID-19 vaccine. Study-level results: CD4 TCRs associated with vaccination spanned spike, dominating at 160-218 and 743-854.

The source was peripheral blood, collected 28 days after the second AZD1222 dose. This chain joins TRBV19 and TRBJ1-5; no reliable D call. The sequence was obtained from an adult who received the AZD1222 COVID-19 vaccine. CDR3 amino acids: CASSSRKEGQPQHF. The CDR3 DNA follows: TGTGCCAGTAGTAGCAGGAAAGAGGGTCAGCCCCAGCATTTT.